This entry describes one T cell receptor (beta chain). Its antigen is not identified. V was clipped by 4 bases and J by 0 bases; unmatched bases: 1. CDR3 size: 15 residues. Per germline, CDR1 SGHRS and CDR2 YFSETQ. Only in-frame clones appear in the TCRdb table, and some are missing; sequencing was by immunoSEQ multiplex PCR. Of tens of thousands of clones listed, roughly 91% were seen once; the top ten hold 6.7%. The entry originates in a study of OX40 agonist ivuxolimab in advanced cancers. Study-level results: Clonal expansion was seen in CD4+ and CD8+ blood T cells by week 6 at 0.1 to 3.0 mg/kg.

At cycle 4 day 1, cycle 7 day 1, and baseline, blood was sampled. The clonotype originates from an adult with an advanced solid tumor such as melanoma, head and neck, liver or kidney cancer. This material consisted of CD4+ or CD8+ T cells sorted from blood, taken in a trial of the OX40 agonist ivuxolimab. The rearrangement joins TRBV5-1 to TRBJ2-5, with 12 bases identical to TRBD2. CDR3 DNA sequence: TGCGCCAGCAGCACTAGCGGGGGGTACCAAGAGACCCAGTACTTC. Translated, it gives CASSTSGGYQETQYF.